This TCR beta chain comes out of a study of cytomegalovirus exposure and HLA in healthy donors. Study as a whole: Across a few hundred genotyped donors, around 82% landed in the Caucasian-associated ancestry cluster.

Amplification used 60 Vbeta primers and 13 Jbeta primers. Libraries were prepared by immunoSEQ multiplex PCR; TCRdb keeps only in-frame clonotypes and omits some of them. The sample has 150,000 to 200,000 clones; about 80% are singletons. Germline V gene data show CDR1 as MNHEY and CDR2 as SVGAGI. The ends were cut back, 7 bases at V and 3 bases at J, with 12 bases in the middle. CDR3 length equals 13 residues. To note about this clone: The antigen remains unidentified.

Study-level points and caveats: HLA alleles showed associations with 16,951 TCR beta sequences in a later analysis, at a 0.05 false discovery rate.

The origin of this receptor is a female donor in good health and CMV-seronegative. Input material: PBMCs. The rearrangement links TRBV6-5 to TRBJ1-2; D unclear. The CDR3 DNA is TGTGCCAGCACCCCAGACAAGTACTATGGCTACACCTTC. Encoded protein: CASTPDKYYGYTF.